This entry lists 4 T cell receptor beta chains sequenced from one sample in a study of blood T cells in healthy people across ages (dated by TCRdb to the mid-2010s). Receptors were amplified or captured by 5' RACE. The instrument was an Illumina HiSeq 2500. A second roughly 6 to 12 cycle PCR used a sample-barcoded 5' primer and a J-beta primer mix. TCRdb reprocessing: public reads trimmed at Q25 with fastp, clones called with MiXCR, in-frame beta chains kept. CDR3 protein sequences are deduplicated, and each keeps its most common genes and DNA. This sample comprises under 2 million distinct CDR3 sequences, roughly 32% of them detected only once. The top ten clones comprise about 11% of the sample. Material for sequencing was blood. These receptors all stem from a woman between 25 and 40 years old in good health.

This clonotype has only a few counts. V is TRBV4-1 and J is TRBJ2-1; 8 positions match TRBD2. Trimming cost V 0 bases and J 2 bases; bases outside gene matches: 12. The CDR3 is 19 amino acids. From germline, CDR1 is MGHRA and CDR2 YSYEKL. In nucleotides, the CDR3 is TGCGCCAGCAGCCAAGATGGCCTCGGCGGGAGGTACACCTACAATGAGCAGTTCTTC. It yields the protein CASSQDGLGGRYTYNEQFF.

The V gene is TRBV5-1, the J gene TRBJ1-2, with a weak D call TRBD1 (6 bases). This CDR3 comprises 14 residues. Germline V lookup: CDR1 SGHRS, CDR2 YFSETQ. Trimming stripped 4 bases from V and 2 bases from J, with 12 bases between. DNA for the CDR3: TGCGCCAGCAGCCCGGGCGGACAGAACTATGGCTACACCTTC. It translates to CASSPGGQNYGYTF.

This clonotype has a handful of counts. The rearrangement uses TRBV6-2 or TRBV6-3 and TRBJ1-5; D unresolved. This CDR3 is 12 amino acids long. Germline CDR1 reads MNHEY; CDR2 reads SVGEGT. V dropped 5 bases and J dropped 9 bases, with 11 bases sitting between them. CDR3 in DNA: TGTGCCAGCAGTCCCCACGGCCCGCCCCAGCATTTT. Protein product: CASSPHGPPQHF.

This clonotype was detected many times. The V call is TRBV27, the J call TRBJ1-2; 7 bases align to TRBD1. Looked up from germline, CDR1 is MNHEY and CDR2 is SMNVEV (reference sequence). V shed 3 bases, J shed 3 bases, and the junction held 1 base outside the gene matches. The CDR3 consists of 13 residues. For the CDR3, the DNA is TGTGCCAGCAGTTTCGACAGGGACTATGGCTACACCTTC. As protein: CASSFDRDYGYTF.